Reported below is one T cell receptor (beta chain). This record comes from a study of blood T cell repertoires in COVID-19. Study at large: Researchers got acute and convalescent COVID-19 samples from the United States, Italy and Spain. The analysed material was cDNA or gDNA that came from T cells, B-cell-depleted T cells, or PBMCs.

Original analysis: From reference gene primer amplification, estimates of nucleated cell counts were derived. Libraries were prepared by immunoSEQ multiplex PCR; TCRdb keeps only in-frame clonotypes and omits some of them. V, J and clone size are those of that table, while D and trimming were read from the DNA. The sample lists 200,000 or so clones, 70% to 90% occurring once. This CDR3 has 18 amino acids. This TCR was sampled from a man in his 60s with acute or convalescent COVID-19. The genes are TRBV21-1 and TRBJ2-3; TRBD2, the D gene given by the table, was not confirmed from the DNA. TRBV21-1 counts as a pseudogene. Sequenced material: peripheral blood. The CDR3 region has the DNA TGTGCCAGCAGCAAAGGGCTAGCGGGGGGCTTCCGCACAGATACGCAGTATTTT. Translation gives CASSKGLAGGFRTDTQYF.